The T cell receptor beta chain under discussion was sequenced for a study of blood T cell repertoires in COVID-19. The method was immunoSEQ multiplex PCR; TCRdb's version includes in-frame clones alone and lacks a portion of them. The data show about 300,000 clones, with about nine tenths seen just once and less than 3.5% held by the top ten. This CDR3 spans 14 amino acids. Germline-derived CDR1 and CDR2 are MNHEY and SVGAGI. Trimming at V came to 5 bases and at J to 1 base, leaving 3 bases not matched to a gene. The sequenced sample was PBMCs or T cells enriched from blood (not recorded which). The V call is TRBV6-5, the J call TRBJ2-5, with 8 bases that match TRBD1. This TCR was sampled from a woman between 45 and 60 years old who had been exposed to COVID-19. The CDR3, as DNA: TGTGCCAGCAGTCCAGGGGGCCGCCAAGAGACCCAGTACTTC. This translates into CASSPGGRQETQYF.